This paragraph reports one T cell receptor beta chain. The data were taken from a study of cytomegalovirus exposure and HLA in healthy donors. V lost 1 base, J lost 3 bases, and 6 bases stayed unmatched. CDR3 length: 16 residues. Germline-derived CDR1 and CDR2 are LGHNA and YNFKEQ. The PCR was carried out with 60 Vbeta primers and 13 Jbeta primers. Profiling relied on immunoSEQ multiplex PCR, and the TCRdb table lists in-frame clones only, not all of them. The sample has some 130,000 clones, 75% to 85% seen once. J is TRBJ2-7 and V is TRBV4-2, with 10 bases lining up with TRBD1. This TCR was recovered from a male donor in good health and CMV-seronegative. The sequenced sample consisted of PBMCs. The CDR3 is CASSQARTGGGYEQYF. The DNA of the CDR3 is TGTGCCAGCAGCCAAGCTCGGACAGGGGGAGGCTACGAGCAGTACTTC.